This T cell receptor (beta chain) appears in the sequencing data of a study of blood T cell repertoires in COVID-19. Study at large: Samples taken during acute and convalescent COVID-19 were collected in the United States, Italy and Spain. In each case, the material was cDNA or gDNA derived from T cells, B-cell-depleted T cells, or PBMCs.

This clone was seen once. The Seattle patients, enrolled during active infection, were followed longitudinally. As handled by the study authors: Quantification of nucleated cells was approximated via reference gene primer amplification. Repertoires were generated with immunoSEQ multiplex PCR, while TCRdb's copy carries only in-frame clones and drops some. Clone size and the V and J calls come from that table; the DNA yielded D and trimming. The sample shows over 200,000 clones, 86% of them seen only once. The length of the CDR3 is 14 residues. CDR1 and CDR2 from the germline V gene are SGHDN and FVKESK. V lost 4 bases and J 3 bases, leaving 10 bases between the germline ends.

This receptor was identified in a man aged 45-60 years with COVID-19, enrolled during active disease. The sample was peripheral blood. This sequence joins TRBV14 and TRBJ1-5; possibly TRBD1 for D (5 bases). The CDR3 bases are TGTGCCAGCAGCCGGGGGGGGTCCAATCAGCCCCAGCATTTT. It translates to CASSRGGSNQPQHF.